The rows below give T cell receptor beta chains drawn from one sample of a study of T cells expressing NK-cell markers. Using the 5' RACE reads, TCRdb records one entry per CDR3 protein without DNA. Its table lists a few hundred thousand distinct CDR3 sequences. Sequenced sample: blood T cells: a sorted CD56 or NKG2C T cell subset, CD4+ or CD8+ T cells, or bulk PBMC T cells (not recorded which). Source of these receptors: a man aged 18 to 69 in good health. Each CDR3 is given with its conserved first and last residue. Clone size is shown for a subset of rows, as once, few, many or a class of expanded clone.

CDR3aa: CASRPKSTDTQYF
v_gene: TRBV7-9
abundance: medium-sized
j_gene: TRBJ2-3

CDR3aa: CASSTRDRVRGYTF
v_gene: TRBV6-1
abundance: -
j_gene: TRBJ1-2

CDR3aa: CASSLRSERGKLFF
v_gene: TRBV5-1
abundance: -
j_gene: TRBJ1-4

CDR3aa: CASSGRQITGELFF
v_gene: TRBV6-1
abundance: -
j_gene: TRBJ2-2

CDR3aa: CASSERNAGEQYF
v_gene: TRBV18
abundance: -
j_gene: TRBJ2-7

CDR3aa: CASSSPAGETQYF
v_gene: TRBV28
abundance: -
j_gene: TRBJ2-5

CDR3aa: CASSLAGGGASETQYF
v_gene: TRBV7-2
abundance: -
j_gene: TRBJ2-5

CDR3aa: CATSRVLAGADLQETQYF
v_gene: TRBV15
abundance: -
j_gene: TRBJ2-5

CDR3aa: CASSTGPDNEQFF
v_gene: TRBV12-2
abundance: -
j_gene: TRBJ2-1

CDR3aa: CASSYSLPGGAGNTIYF
v_gene: TRBV6-5
abundance: -
j_gene: TRBJ1-3

CDR3aa: CASRGAASNYGYTF
v_gene: TRBV6-1
abundance: -
j_gene: TRBJ1-2

CDR3aa: CASSPSSTNEKLFF
v_gene: TRBV18
abundance: -
j_gene: TRBJ1-4

CDR3aa: CASSLGGGRSGGYTF
v_gene: TRBV7-2
abundance: -
j_gene: TRBJ1-2

CDR3aa: CASSYTPSGFYQPQHF
v_gene: TRBV7-7
abundance: -
j_gene: TRBJ1-5